This T cell receptor (beta chain) derives from a study of shared clonotypes between healthy human individuals. Study observations and caveats: For naive CD4 cells, 4% to 5% of clonotypes were shared across a few donors. Genetic and exposure-history diversity was limited by the few donors.

From CD4+ cells came CD45RA+ naive and CD45RA-negative memory subsets. The CDR3 extends over 15 amino acids. The ends lost 11 bases at V and 0 bases at J; junction bases unmatched: 9. CDR1 is MNHNS and CDR2 is SASEGT in the germline V gene. Here immunoSEQ multiplex PCR was the method, and the copy in TCRdb shows in-frame clones only, minus some. The data contain roughly 700,000 clones, 74% of them seen just once; the ten biggest clones take up over 1.5%. On this clone: Antigen specificity is unknown.

The chain joins TRBV6-1 to TRBJ1-1; TRBD1 matches at 10 bases. The specimen sequenced was memory CD4+ T cells sorted from blood. Subset denoted: CD45RA-negative fraction. This receptor was identified in a woman in her 30s in good health. The CDR3 region is CACGYGTGVNTEAFF. CDR3 nucleotides: TGTGCCTGCGGATATGGGACAGGGGTGAACACTGAAGCTTTCTTT.